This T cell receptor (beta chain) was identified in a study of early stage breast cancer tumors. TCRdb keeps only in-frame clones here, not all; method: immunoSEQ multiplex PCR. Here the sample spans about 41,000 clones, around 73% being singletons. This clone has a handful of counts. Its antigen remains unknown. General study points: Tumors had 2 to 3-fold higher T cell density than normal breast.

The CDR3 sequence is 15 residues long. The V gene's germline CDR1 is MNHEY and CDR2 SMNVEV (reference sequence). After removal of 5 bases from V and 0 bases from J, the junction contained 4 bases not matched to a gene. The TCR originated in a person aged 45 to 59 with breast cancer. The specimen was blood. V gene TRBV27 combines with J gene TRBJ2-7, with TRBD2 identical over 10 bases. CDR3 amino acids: CASSHSGGLSYEQYF. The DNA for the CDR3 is TGTGCCAGCAGTCATAGCGGGGGGCTCTCCTACGAGCAGTACTTC.